A selection of T cell receptor beta chains follows, all from one sample in a study of beta chain features in type 1 diabetes. Measured with immunoSEQ multiplex PCR; TCRdb has only the in-frame clones, and not every one. The sample carries hundreds of thousands of clones, 14% recorded once. Sample: naive CD4+ T cells from blood. The receptors shown here come from a young man with type 1 diabetes. Each CDR3 is given with its conserved first and last residue. D genes are given only for firm matches. Clone size, where shown, is once, few, many, or a class for clones that have expanded.

-	TRBV30	-	TRBJ2-5	CAWSFAGGRRGETQYF	TGTGCCTGGAGTTTTGCCGGTGGACGGAGGGGCGAGACCCAGTACTTC
-	TRBV29-1	-	TRBJ1-1	CSVAQGYRGFTEAFF	TGCAGCGTTGCCCAGGGGTATCGTGGATTCACTGAAGCTTTCTTT
-	TRBV4-3	-	TRBJ2-4	CASSQGAGRLAKNIQYF	TGCGCCAGCAGCCAAGGCGCCGGAAGACTAGCCAAAAACATTCAGTACTTC
-	TRBV28	TRBD1	TRBJ1-1	CASSLEGQGMNTEAFF	TGTGCCAGCAGTTTAGAGGGACAGGGCATGAACACTGAAGCTTTCTTT
-	TRBV23-1	-	TRBJ1-5	CASSRQRQQGPNQPQHF	TGCGCCAGCAGTCGCCAGCGCCAACAGGGTCCGAATCAGCCCCAGCATTTT
few	TRBV4-2	-	TRBJ1-2	CASSQGFGTPYGYTF	TGTGCCAGCAGCCAAGGGTTCGGGACACCCTATGGCTACACCTTC
few	TRBV6-1	-	TRBJ1-2	CASTGALYGYTF	TGTGCCAGCACTGGAGCCCTCTATGGCTACACCTTC
-	TRBV6-5	-	TRBJ2-2	CASSFDKRANTGELFF	TGTGCCAGCAGTTTCGATAAGAGGGCGAACACCGGGGAGCTGTTTTTT
few	TRBV4-3	TRBD2	TRBJ2-2	CASSQGTSGRTGELFF	TGCGCCAGCAGCCAAGGAACTAGCGGGAGGACCGGGGAGCTGTTTTTT
few	TRBV6-5	-	TRBJ1-2	CASSTGNYGYTF	TGTGCCAGCAGCACAGGGAACTATGGCTACACCTTC
-	TRBV7-9	TRBD1	TRBJ2-7	CASSSIARQGSYEQYF	TGTGCCAGCAGCTCCATTGCGAGACAGGGGTCCTACGAGCAGTACTTC
few	TRBV4-3	-	TRBJ2-7	CASSRTELYEQYF	TGCGCCAGCAGCCGTACTGAACTCTACGAGCAGTACTTC
-	TRBV29-1	TRBD1	TRBJ2-1	CSVDTDRDEQFF	TGCAGCGTTGATACGGACAGGGATGAGCAGTTCTTC
-	TRBV7-9	-	TRBJ2-1	CASSLTSPNEQFF	TGTGCCAGCAGCTTAACTAGCCCCAATGAGCAGTTCTTC
few	TRBV7-9	TRBD1	TRBJ1-4	CASSSGTGWEKLFF	TGTGCCAGCAGCTCCGGGACAGGGTGGGAAAAACTGTTTTTT
few	TRBV11-2	-	TRBJ2-4	CASSQSRRGPKNIQYF	TGTGCCAGCAGCCAATCTAGGCGGGGTCCCAAAAACATTCAGTACTTC
-	TRBV2	-	TRBJ2-1	CASSEGQLNEQFF	TGTGCCAGCAGTGAAGGGCAGTTGAATGAGCAGTTCTTC
few	TRBV4-3	-	TRBJ1-2	CASSQDWQRYGYTF	TGCGCCAGCAGCCAAGATTGGCAGCGCTATGGCTACACCTTC
few	TRBV9	-	TRBJ2-7	CASSTTGSSYEQYF	TGTGCCAGCAGTACCACGGGTTCCTCCTACGAGCAGTACTTC
few	TRBV5-1	-	TRBJ2-1	CASSRMTRGPYNEQFF	TGCGCCAGCAGCCGAATGACTAGAGGGCCCTACAATGAGCAGTTCTTC
-	TRBV4-2	-	TRBJ2-7	CASSQEAGAEQYF	TGTGCCAGCAGCCAAGAGGCGGGGGCCGAGCAGTACTTC
few	TRBV7-9	TRBD2	TRBJ2-2	CASLLAANTGELFF	TGTGCCAGCCTGCTAGCGGCGAACACCGGGGAGCTGTTTTTT
few	TRBV9	TRBD2	TRBJ2-7	CASSVGFASGTPYEQYF	TGTGCCAGCAGCGTAGGATTTGCTAGCGGGACTCCCTACGAGCAGTACTTC
many	TRBV4-3	-	TRBJ2-6	CASSPTGYSGANVLTF	TGCGCCAGCAGCCCGACCGGGTACTCTGGGGCCAACGTCCTGACTTTC
-	TRBV7-2	-	TRBJ1-1	CASSLQGSMNTEAFF	TGTGCCAGCAGCTTACAGGGAAGCATGAACACTGAAGCTTTCTTT
-	TRBV15	TRBD1	TRBJ1-5	CATSRGTGGQPQHF	TGTGCCACCAGCAGAGGGACAGGAGGTCAGCCCCAGCATTTT
-	TRBV18	TRBD2	TRBJ2-1	CASSPVIGLAGPGDEQFF	TGTGCCAGCTCACCAGTTATTGGACTAGCGGGCCCCGGGGATGAGCAGTTCTTC
-	TRBV9	TRBD1	TRBJ2-1	CASSSRQGTYNEQFF	TGTGCCAGCAGCTCCAGACAGGGTACCTACAATGAGCAGTTCTTC
few	TRBV5-6	-	TRBJ1-5	CASSLLRDSNSNQPQHF	TGTGCCAGCAGCTTGCTCAGGGATAGCAATAGCAATCAGCCCCAGCATTTT
-	TRBV15	TRBD2	TRBJ2-7	CATSRDRTGGEQYF	TGTGCCACCAGCAGGGACCGGACGGGAGGTGAGCAGTACTTC
-	TRBV10-3	-	TRBJ2-1	CAISGANEQFF	TGTGCCATCAGTGGGGCGAATGAGCAGTTCTTC
-	TRBV9	-	TRBJ1-4	CASIRRWKGDEKLFF	TGTGCCAGCATAAGGCGTTGGAAAGGGGATGAAAAACTGTTTTTT
-	TRBV5-1	TRBD2	TRBJ2-5	CASSLGEGLQETQYF	TGCGCCAGCAGCTTGGGGGAGGGGCTCCAAGAGACCCAGTACTTC